This TCR beta chain was recovered during a study of blood T cell repertoires in COVID-19. The wider study: The United States, Italy and Spain supplied acute and convalescent COVID-19 samples. In each case, the material was cDNA or gDNA derived from T cells, B-cell-depleted T cells, or PBMCs.

Followed longitudinally, the Seattle patients had been enrolled during active infection. How the authors handled the data: Nucleated cell counts were estimated from reference gene primer amplification. TCRdb's copy holds only in-frame clones and misses some; the assay was immunoSEQ multiplex PCR. Clone size and V and J calls were adopted from that table, with D and trimming inferred from the DNA. The sample yields about 160,000 clones, around 92% seen once. The specimen was peripheral blood. The clonotype comes from a man aged 25 to 40 with COVID-19, enrolled during active disease.

The CDR3 DNA follows: TGTGCCAGCAGTTTAGGGGCGCGGAACACTGAAGCTTTCTTT. Translated: CASSLGARNTEAFF. The V call is TRBV27, the J call TRBJ1-1, with a possible D match to TRBD1 (5 bases). In germline, CDR1 is MNHEY, CDR2 SMNVEV (reference sequence). The CDR3 is 14 amino acids. V gave up 2 bases and J gave up 1 base, with 8 bases separating them.